The clone carrying this T cell receptor (beta chain) appeared once. Per the germline V gene, CDR1 is SGHDN and CDR2 is FVKESK. V lost 2 bases, J lost 8 bases, and 12 bases lay in between. There are 14 residues in the CDR3. The data belong to a study of siplizumab effects on memory and regulatory T cells. Per sample, approximately 10^5 TCR templates underwent assay. The table came from immunoSEQ multiplex PCR; TCRdb's copy has only in-frame clones and leaves some out. The data contain approximately 97,000 clones, 80% to 95% of them singletons. The chain combines TRBV14 with TRBJ1-4, with D possibly being TRBD1 (5 bases). The clonotype comes from a human donor in good health. Sample: CD4+ T cells sorted from blood. The CDR3 sequence is CASSQQGYGEKLFF. The DNA of the CDR3 is TGTGCCAGCAGCCAACAGGGTTACGGGGAAAAACTGTTTTTT.